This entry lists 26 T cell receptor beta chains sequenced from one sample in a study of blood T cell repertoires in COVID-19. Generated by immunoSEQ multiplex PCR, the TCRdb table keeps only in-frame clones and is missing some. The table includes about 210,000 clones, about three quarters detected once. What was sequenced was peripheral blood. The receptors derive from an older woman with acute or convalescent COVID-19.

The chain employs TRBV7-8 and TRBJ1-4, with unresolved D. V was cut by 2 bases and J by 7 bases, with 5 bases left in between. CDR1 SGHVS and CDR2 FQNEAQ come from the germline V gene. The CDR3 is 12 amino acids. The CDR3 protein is CASSLLSEKLFF. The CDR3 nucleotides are TGTGCCAGCAGCTTACTATCTGAAAAACTGTTTTTT.

Here the CDR3 reads CASSGGTGFRDTQYF. The CDR3 DNA reads TGTGCCAGCAGTGGAGGCACTGGGTTCCGGGATACGCAGTATTTT. This chain links TRBV2 with TRBJ2-3; D unclear. Germline V gene sequence: CDR1 SNHLY, CDR2 FYNNEI. This CDR3 contains 15 residues. The V gene lost 4 bases and the J gene lost 6 bases, with 17 bases spanning the gap.

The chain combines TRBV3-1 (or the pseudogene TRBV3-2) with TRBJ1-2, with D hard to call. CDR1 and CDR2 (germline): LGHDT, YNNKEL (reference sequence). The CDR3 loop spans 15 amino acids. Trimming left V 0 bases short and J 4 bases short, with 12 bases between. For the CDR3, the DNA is TGTGCCAGCAGCCAAGATTCGGCGGTTTTCTATGGCTACACCTTC. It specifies CASSQDSAVFYGYTF.

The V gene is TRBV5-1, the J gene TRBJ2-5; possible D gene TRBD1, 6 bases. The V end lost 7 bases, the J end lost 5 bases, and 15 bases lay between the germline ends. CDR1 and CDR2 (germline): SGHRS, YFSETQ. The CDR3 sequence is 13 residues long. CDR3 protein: CASRTGQGETQYF. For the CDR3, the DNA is TGCGCCAGCCGAACAGGGCAGGGGGAGACCCAGTACTTC.

The CDR3 DNA follows: TGTGCCAGCAGCTTAACGACAGGAGCTTCAACTAATGAAAAACTGTTTTTT. As protein: CASSLTTGASTNEKLFF. The rearrangement links TRBV5-5 to TRBJ1-4, with a weak D call TRBD1 (6 bases). Looked up from germline, CDR1 is SGHKS and CDR2 is YYEKEE (reference sequence). The CDR3 extends over 17 amino acids. V gave up 2 bases and J gave up 0 bases, with 14 bases separating them.

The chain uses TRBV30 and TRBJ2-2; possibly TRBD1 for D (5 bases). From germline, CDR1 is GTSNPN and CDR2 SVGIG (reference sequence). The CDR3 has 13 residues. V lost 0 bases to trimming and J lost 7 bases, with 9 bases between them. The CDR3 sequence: CAWSVKGVGELFF. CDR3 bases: TGTGCCTGGAGTGTGAAAGGGGTCGGGGAGCTGTTTTTT.

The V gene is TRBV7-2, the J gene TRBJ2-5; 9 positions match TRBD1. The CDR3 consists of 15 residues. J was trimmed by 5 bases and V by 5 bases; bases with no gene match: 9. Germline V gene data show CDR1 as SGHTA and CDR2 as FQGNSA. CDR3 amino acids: CASSDPHRGLETQYF. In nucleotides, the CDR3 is TGTGCCAGCAGCGACCCCCACAGGGGGCTGGAGACCCAGTACTTC.

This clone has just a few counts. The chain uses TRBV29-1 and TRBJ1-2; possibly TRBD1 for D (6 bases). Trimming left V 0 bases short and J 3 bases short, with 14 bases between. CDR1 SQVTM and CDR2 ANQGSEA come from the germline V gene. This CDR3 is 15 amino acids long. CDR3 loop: CSVEEHRAVYYGYTF. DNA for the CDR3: TGCAGCGTTGAAGAACACAGGGCCGTATACTATGGCTACACCTTC.

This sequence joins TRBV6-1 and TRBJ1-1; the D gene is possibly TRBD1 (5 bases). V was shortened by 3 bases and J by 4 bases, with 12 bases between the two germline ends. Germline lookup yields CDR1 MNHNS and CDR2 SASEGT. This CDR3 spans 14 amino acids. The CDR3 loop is CASSDLGASTEAFF. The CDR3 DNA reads TGTGCCAGCAGTGATCTTGGGGCTAGCACTGAAGCTTTCTTT.

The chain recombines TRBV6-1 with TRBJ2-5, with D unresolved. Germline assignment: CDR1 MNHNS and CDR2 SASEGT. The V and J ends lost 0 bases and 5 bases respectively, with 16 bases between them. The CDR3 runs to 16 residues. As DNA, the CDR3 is TGTGCCAGCAGTGAAGCGCGGAACCCCACGGTGGAGACCCAGTACTTC. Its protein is CASSEARNPTVETQYF.

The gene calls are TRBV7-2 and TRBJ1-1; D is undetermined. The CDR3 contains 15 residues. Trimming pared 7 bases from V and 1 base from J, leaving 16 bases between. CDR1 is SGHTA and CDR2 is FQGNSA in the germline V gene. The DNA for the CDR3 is TGTGCCAGCACCATCGAATCCCACAAGAACACTGAAGCTTTCTTT. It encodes CASTIESHKNTEAFF.

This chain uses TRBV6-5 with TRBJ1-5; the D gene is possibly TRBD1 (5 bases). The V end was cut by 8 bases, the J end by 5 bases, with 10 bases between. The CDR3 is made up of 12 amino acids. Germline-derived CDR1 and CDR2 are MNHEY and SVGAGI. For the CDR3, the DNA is TGTGCCAGCGGAGACAGCGATCAGCCCCAGCATTTT. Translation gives CASGDSDQPQHF.

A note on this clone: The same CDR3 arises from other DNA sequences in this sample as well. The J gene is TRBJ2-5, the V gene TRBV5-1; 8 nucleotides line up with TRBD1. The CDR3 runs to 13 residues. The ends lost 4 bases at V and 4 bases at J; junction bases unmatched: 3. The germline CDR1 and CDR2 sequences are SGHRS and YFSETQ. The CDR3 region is CASSLGQGETQYF. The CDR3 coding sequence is TGCGCCAGCAGCCTAGGACAGGGAGAGACCCAGTACTTC.

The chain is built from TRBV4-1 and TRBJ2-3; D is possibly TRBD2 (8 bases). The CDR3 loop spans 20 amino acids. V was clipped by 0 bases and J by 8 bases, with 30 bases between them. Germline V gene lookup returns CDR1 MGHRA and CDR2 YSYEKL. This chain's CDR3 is CASSQERQGSQAGARATQYF. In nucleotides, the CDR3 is TGCGCCAGCAGCCAAGAAAGACAGGGCAGTCAAGCGGGGGCCCGAGCTACGCAGTATTTT.

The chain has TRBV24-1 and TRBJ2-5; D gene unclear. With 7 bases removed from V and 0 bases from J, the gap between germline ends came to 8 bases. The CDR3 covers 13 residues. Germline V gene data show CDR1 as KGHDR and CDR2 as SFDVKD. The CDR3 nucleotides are TGTGCCACCAGCGACATTTACCAAGAGACCCAGTACTTC. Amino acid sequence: CATSDIYQETQYF.

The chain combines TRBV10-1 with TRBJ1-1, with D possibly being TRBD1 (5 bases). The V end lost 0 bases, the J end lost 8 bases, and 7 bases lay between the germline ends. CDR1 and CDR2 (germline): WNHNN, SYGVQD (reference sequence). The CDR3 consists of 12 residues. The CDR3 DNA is TGCGCCAGCAGTGAGTCCAACAGGGAAGCTTTCTTT. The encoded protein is CASSESNREAFF.

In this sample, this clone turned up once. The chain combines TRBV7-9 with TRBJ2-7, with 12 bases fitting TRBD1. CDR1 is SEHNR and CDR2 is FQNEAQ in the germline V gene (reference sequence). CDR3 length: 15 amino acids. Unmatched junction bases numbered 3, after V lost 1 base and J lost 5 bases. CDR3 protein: CASSLVGTGGHEQYF. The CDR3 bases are TGTGCCAGCAGCTTAGTCGGGACAGGGGGCCACGAGCAGTACTTC.

As DNA, the CDR3 is TGTGCCAGCAGCCTCGAGGGCCCCTATAATTCACCCCTCCACTTT. The encoded protein is CASSLEGPYNSPLHF. V and J are TRBV4-2 and TRBJ1-6; D unclear. The germline V gene encodes CDR1 LGHNA and CDR2 YNFKEQ. CDR3 length: 15 amino acids. The V and J ends lost 4 bases and 2 bases respectively, with 9 bases between them.

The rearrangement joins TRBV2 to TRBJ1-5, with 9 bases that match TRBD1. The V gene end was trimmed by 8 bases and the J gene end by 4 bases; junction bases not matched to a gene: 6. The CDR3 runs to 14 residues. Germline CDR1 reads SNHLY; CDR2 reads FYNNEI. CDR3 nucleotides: TGTGCCAGCCGGATCGGGACAGGGAATCAGCCCCAGCATTTT. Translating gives CASRIGTGNQPQHF.

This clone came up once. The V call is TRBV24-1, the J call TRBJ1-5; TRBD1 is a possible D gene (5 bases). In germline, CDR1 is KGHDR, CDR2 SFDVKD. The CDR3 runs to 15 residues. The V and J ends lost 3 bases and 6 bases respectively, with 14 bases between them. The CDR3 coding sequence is TGTGCCACCAGTGATAGTAGGGGATGGGGTCAGCCCCAGCATTTT. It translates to CATSDSRGWGQPQHF.

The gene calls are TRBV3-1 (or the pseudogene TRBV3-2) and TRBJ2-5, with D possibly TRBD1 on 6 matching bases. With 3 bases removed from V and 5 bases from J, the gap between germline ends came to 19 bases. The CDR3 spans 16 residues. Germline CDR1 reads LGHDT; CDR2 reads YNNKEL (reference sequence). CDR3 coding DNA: TGTGCCAGCAGCCATCCTCACAGGGCAAACGGGGAGACCCAGTACTTC. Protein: CASSHPHRANGETQYF.

The CDR3 here is CASSHPQGASTF. CDR3 nucleotide sequence: TGTGCCAGCAGTCACCCCCAGGGGGCGAGCACCTTC. The chain uses TRBV12-3 or TRBV12-4 and TRBJ1-2, with 8 nucleotides matching TRBD1. V was pared by 5 bases and J by 13 bases, with 9 bases of the junction left unmatched. CDR3 length: 12 amino acids.

As DNA, the CDR3 is TGTGCCAGCAGTCCAAGCGGGGGGGCCGCCGGGCAGTATTTT. Its translation is CASSPSGGAAGQYF. The chain is built from TRBV2 and TRBJ2-3; 10 bases agree with TRBD2. The CDR3 is 14 amino acids. The germline gives CDR1 SNHLY, CDR2 FYNNEI. The V gene end was trimmed by 5 bases and the J gene end by 11 bases; junction bases not matched to a gene: 10. The entire variable domain, with the rest obtained from reference TRBV2 and TRBJ2-3, is as follows: EPEVTQTPSHQVTQMGQEVILRCVPISNHLYFYWYRQILGQKVEFLVSFYNNEISEKSEIFDDQFSVERPDGSNFTLKIRSTKLEDSAMYFCASSPSGGAAGQYFGPGTRLTVL.

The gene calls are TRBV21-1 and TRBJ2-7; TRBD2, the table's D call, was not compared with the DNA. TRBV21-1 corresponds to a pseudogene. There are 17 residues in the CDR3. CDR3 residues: CASSNFGFERGGYEQYF. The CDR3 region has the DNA TGTGCCAGCAGCAATTTTGGTTTCGAGCGGGGGGGTTACGAGCAGTACTTC.

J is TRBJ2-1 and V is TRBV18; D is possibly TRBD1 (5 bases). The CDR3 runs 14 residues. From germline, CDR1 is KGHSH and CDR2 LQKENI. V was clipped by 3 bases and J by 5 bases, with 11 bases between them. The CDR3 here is CASSPGQGNNEQFF. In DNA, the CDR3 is TGTGCCAGCTCACCCGGTCAGGGTAACAATGAGCAGTTCTTC.

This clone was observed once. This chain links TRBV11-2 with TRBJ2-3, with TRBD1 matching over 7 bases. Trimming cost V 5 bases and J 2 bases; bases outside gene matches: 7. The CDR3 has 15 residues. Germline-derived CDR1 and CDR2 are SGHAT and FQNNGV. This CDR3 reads CASSPTGQITDTQYF. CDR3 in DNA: TGTGCCAGCAGCCCCACGGGACAGATCACAGATACGCAGTATTTT.